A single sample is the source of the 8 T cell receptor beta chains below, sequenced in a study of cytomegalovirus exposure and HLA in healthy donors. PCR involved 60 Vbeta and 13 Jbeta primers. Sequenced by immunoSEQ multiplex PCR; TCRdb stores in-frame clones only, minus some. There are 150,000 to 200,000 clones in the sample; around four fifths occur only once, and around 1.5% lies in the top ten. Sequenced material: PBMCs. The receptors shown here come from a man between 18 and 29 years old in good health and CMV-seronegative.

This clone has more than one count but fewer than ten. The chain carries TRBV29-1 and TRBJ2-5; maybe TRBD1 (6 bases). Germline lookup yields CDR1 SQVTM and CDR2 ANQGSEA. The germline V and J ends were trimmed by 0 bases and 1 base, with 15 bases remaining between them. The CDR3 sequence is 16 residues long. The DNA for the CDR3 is TGCAGCGTTGAAGATGGATACAGGGACCCCCAAGAGACCCAGTACTTC. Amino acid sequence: CSVEDGYRDPQETQYF.

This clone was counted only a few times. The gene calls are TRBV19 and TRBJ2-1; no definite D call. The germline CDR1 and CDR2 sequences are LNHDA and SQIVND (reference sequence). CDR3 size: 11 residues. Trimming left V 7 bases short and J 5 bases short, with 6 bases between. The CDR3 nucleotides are TGTGCCAGTACGGAGAACAATGAGCAGTTCTTC. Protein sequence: CASTENNEQFF.

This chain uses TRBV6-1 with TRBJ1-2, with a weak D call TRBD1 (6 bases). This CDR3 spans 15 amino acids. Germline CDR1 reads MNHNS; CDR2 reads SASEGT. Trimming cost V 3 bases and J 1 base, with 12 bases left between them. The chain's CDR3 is CASSDYSGDNYGYTF. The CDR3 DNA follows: TGTGCCAGCAGTGACTACTCAGGGGATAACTATGGCTACACCTTC.

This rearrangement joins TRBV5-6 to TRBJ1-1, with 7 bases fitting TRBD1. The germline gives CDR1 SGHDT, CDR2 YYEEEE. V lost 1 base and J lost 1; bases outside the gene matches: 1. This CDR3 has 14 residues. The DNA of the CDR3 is TGTGCCAGCAGCTTGTACAGGGGGAACACTGAAGCTTTCTTT. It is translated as CASSLYRGNTEAFF. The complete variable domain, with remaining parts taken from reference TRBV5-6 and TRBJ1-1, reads DAGVTQSPTHLIKTRGQQVTLRCSPKSGHDTVSWYQQALGQGPQFIFQYYEEEERQRGNFPDRFSGHQFPNYSSELNVNALLLGDSALYLCASSLYRGNTEAFFGQGTRLTVV.

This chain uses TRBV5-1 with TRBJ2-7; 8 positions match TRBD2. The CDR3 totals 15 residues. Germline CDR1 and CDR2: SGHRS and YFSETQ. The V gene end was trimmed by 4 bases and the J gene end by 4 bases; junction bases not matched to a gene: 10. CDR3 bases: TGCGCCAGCAGCCTTAGTCTAGCGGGTGGGTACGAGCAGTACTTC. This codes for CASSLSLAGGYEQYF.

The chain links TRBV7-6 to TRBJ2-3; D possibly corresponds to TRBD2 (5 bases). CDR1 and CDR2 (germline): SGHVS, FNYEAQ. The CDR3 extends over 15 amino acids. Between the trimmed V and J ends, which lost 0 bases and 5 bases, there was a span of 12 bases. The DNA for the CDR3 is TGTGCCAGCAGCTTAGCCTCGGGAATAGGAGATACGCAGTATTTT. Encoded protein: CASSLASGIGDTQYF.

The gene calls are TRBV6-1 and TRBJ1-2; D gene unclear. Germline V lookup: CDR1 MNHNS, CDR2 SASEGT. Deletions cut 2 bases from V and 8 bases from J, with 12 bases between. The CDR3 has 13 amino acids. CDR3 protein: CASSELPGGGYTF. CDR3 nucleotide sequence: TGTGCCAGCAGTGAACTCCCCGGCGGGGGCTACACCTTC.

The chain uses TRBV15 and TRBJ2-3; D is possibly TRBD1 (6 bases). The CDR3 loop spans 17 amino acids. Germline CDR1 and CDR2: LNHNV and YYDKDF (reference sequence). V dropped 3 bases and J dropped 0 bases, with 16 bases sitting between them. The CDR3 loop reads CATSSPDRPLSTDTQYF. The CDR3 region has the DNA TGTGCCACCAGCAGCCCCGACAGGCCCCTTAGCACAGATACGCAGTATTTT.